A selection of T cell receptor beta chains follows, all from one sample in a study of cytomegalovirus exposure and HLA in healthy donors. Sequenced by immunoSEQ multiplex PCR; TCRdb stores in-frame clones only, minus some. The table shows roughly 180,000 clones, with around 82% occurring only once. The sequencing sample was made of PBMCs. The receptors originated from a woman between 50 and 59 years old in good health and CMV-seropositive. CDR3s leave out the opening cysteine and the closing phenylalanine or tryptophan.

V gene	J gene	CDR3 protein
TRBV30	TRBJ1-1	AWKDGGAPMNTEAF
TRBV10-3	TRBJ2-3	AISRLAGGGDTQY
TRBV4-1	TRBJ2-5	ASSQGGGGETQY
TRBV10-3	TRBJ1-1	AISESDTEAF
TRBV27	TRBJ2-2	ASSLDFSNTGELF
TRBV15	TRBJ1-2	ATSREGTGGGGYT
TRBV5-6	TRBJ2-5	ASSLLTGGWETQY
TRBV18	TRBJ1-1	ASSPVLVNTEAF
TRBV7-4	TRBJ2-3	ASSLAGGPRTDTQY
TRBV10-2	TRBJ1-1	ASSDGGWTEAF
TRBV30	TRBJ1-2	AWSTPRVGYGYT
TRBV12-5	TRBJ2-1	ASGRAGENNEQF